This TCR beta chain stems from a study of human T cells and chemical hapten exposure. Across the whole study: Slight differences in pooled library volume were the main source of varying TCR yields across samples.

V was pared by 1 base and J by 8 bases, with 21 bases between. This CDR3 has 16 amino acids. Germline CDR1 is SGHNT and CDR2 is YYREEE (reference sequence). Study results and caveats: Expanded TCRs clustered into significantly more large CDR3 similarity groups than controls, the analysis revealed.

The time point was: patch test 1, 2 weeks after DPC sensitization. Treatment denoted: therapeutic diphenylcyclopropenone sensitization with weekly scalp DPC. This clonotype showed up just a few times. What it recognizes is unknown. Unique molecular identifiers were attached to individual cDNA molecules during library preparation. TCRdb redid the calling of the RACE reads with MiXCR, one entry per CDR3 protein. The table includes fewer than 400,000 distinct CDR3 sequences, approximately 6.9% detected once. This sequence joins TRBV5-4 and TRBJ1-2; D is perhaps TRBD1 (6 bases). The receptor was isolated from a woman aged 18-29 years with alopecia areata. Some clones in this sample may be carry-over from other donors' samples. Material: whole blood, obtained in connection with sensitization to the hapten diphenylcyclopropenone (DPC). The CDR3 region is CASSLPEPGTQGGYTF. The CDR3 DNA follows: TGTGCCAGCAGCTTGCCTGAACCCGGGACACAAGGGGGCTACACCTTC.